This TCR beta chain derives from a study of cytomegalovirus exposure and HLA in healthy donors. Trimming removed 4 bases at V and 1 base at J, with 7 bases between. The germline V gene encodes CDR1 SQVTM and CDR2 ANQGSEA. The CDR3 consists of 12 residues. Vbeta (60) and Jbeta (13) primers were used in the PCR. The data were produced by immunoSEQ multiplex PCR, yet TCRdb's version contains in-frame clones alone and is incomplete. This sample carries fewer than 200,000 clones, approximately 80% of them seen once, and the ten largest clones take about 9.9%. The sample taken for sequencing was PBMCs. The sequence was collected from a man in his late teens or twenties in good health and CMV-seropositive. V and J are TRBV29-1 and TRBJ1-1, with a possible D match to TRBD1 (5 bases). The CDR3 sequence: CSVAQGNTEAFF. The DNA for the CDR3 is TGCAGCGTTGCGCAGGGGAACACTGAAGCTTTCTTT.